The source of this T cell receptor beta chain is a study of blood T cell repertoires in COVID-19. Study context: The United States, Italy and Spain supplied acute and convalescent COVID-19 samples. T cells, B-cell-depleted T cells, or PBMCs provided the cDNA or gDNA that served as material.

Germline loops: CDR1 MNHEY, CDR2 SVGAGI. After removal of 4 bases from V and 0 bases from J, the junction contained 6 bases not matched to a gene. This CDR3 contains 16 residues. How the authors handled the data: Estimates of nucleated cell counts were drawn from the amplification of reference gene primers. Libraries were prepared by immunoSEQ multiplex PCR; TCRdb keeps only in-frame clonotypes and omits some of them. V and J calls and clone size follow that table, whereas D and trimming were derived from the DNA. The data show roughly 250,000 clones, 85% to 90% seen once. The chain has TRBV6-5 and TRBJ1-3; 7 bases map to TRBD1. This clonotype was obtained from a woman between 40 and 50 years old with acute or convalescent COVID-19. Sequencing was carried out using peripheral blood. CDR3 amino acids: CASSFTGVYSGNTIYF. Here the CDR3 DNA reads TGTGCCAGCAGTTTTACAGGGGTCTACTCTGGAAACACCATATATTTT.